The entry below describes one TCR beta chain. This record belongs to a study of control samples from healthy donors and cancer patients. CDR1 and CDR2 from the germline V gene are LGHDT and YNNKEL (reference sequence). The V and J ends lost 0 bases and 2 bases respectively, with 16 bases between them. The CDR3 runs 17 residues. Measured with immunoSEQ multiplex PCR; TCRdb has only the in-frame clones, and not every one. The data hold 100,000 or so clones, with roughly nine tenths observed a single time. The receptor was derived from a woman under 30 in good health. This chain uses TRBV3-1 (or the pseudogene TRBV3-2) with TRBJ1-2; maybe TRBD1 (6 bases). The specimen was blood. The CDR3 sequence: CASSQDLRGGRNYGYTF. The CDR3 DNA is TGTGCCAGCAGCCAAGATCTACGCGGGGGCCGGAACTATGGCTACACCTTC.